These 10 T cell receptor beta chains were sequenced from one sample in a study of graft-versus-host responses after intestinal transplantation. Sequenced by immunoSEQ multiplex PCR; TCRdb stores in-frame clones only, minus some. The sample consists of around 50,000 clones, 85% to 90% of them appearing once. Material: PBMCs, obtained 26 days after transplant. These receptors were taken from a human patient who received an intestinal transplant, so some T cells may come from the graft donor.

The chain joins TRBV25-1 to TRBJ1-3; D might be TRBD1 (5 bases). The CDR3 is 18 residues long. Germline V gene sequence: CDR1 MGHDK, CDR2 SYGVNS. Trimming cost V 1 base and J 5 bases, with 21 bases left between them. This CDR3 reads CASSELLETDLARNTIYF. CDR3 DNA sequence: TGTGCCAGCAGTGAATTACTTGAGACAGACCTTGCCCGAAACACCATATATTTT.

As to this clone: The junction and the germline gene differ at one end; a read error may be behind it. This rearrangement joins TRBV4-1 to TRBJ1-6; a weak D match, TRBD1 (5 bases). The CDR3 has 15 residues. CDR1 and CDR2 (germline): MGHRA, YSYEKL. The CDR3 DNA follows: TGCGCCAGCAGCCAAGAACGGCAGGGCAATTCACCCCCCCACTTT. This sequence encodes CASSQERQGNSPPHF.

CDR3 in amino acids: CASSETSGRADTQYF. The CDR3 DNA follows: TGTGCCAGCAGTGAGACTAGCGGGAGGGCAGATACGCAGTATTTT. This chain connects TRBV6-4 to TRBJ2-3; 14 nucleotides align to TRBD2. Looked up from germline, CDR1 is MRHNA and CDR2 is SNTAGT. V lost 3 bases and J lost 4; bases outside the gene matches: 0. The CDR3 runs to 15 residues.

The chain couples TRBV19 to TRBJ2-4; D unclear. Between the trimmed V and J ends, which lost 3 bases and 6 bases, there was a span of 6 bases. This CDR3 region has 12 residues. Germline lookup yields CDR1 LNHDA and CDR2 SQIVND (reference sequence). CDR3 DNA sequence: TGTGCCAGTAGTATGCCGGGAAACATTCAGTACTTC. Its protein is CASSMPGNIQYF.

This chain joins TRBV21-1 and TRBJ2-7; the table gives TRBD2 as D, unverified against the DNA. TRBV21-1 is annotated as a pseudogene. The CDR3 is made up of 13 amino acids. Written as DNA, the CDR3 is TGTGCCAGGATAGGGAGCCGTTACTACGAGCAGTACGTC. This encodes CARIGSRYYEQYV.

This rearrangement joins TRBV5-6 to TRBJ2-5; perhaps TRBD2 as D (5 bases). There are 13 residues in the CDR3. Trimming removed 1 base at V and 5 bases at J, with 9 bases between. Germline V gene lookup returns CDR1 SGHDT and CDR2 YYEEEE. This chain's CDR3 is CASSLRGEETQYF. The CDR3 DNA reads TGTGCCAGCAGCTTGCGGGGTGAGGAGACCCAGTACTTC. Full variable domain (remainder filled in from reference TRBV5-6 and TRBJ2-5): DAGVTQSPTHLIKTRGQQVTLRCSPKSGHDTVSWYQQALGQGPQFIFQYYEEEERQRGNFPDRFSGHQFPNYSSELNVNALLLGDSALYLCASSLRGEETQYFGPGTRLLVL.

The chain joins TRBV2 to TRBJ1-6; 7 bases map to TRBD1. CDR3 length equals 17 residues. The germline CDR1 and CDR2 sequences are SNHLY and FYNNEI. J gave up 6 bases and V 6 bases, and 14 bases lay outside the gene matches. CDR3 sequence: CASRGRKGDSSNSPLHF. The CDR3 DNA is TGTGCCAGCAGGGGAAGGAAGGGGGACAGCAGTAATTCACCCCTCCACTTT.

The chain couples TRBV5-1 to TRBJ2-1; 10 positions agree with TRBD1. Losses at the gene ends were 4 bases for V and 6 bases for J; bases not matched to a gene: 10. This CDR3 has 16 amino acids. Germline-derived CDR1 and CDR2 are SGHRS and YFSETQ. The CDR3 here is CASSLRPGQGRNEQFF. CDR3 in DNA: TGCGCCAGCAGCCTAAGACCGGGACAGGGGCGCAATGAGCAGTTCTTC.

CDR3: CASSYVGAQLSTDTQYF. The DNA of the CDR3 is TGTGCCAGCAGTTATGTGGGCGCGCAGCTTAGCACAGATACGCAGTATTTT. The V call is TRBV28, the J call TRBJ2-3; no firm D call. CDR3 length equals 17 residues. Trimming removed 4 bases at V and 0 bases at J, with 17 bases between. From germline, CDR1 is MDHEN and CDR2 SYDVKM.

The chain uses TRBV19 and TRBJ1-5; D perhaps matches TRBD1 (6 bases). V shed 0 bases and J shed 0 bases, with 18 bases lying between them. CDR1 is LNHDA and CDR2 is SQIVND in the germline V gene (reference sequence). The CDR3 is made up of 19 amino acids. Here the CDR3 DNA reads TGTGCCAGTAGTATAGATGCTGGTGGAGGGGGGGCTAGCAATCAGCCCCAGCATTTT. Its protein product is CASSIDAGGGGASNQPQHF. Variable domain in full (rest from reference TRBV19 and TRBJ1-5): DGGITQSPKYLFRKEGQNVTLSCEQNLNHDAMYWYRQDPGQGLRLIYYSQIVNDFQKGDIAEGYSVSREKKESFPLTVTSAQKNPTAFYLCASSIDAGGGGASNQPQHFGDGTRLSIL.